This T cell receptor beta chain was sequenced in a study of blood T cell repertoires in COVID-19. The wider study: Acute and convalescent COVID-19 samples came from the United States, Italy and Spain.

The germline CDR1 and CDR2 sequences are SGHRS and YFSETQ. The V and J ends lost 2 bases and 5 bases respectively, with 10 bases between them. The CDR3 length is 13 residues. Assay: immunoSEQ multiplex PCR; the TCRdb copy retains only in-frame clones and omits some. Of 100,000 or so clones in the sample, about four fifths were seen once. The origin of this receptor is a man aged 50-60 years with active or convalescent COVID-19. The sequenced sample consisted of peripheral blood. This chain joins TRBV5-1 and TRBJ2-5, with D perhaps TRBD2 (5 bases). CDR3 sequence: CASSLSPGETQYF. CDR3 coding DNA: TGCGCCAGCAGCTTATCGCCGGGGGAGACCCAGTACTTC.